The present TCR beta chain was sequenced within a study of cytomegalovirus exposure and HLA in healthy donors. Findings and limits, study-wide: Donor immune exposure was known only as CMV serostatus. In an earlier analysis, productive rearrangement rates for most beta V segments clustered near 87% or 30%. Researchers counted roughly 150 TCR beta chains as cytomegalovirus-associated.

This clone has just a few counts. Its target is not known. Researchers ran the PCR with 60 Vbeta and 13 Jbeta primers. Using immunoSEQ multiplex PCR, the repertoire was profiled, and TCRdb retains in-frame clones only, with some absent. In the table there are about 100,000 clones, 65% to 80% of which are singletons. Per germline, CDR1 LNHDA and CDR2 SQIVND (reference sequence). The CDR3 consists of 16 residues. Trimming at V came to 8 bases and at J to 4 bases, leaving 12 bases not matched to a gene. The sequencing input was PBMCs. The clonotype comes from a woman between 35 and 50 years old in good health and CMV-seronegative. The chain has TRBV19 and TRBJ2-1; 9 bases match TRBD2. The CDR3 region has the DNA TGTGCCAGTTCTTCCTCCGGGACTAGCAGATACAATGAGCAGTTCTTC. It codes for CASSSSGTSRYNEQFF.